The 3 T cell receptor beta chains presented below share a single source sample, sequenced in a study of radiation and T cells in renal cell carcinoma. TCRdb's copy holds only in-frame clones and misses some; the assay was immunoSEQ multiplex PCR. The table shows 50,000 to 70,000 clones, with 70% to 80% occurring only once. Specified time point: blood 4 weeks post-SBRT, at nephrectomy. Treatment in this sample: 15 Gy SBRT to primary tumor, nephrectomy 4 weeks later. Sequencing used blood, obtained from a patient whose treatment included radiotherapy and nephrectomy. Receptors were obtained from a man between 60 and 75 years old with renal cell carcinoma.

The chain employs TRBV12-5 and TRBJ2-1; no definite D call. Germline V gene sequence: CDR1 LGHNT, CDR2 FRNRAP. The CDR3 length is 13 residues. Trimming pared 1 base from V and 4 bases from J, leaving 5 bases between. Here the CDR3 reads CASGLDQYNEQFF. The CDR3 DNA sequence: TGTGCTAGTGGTTTGGATCAATACAATGAGCAGTTCTTC.

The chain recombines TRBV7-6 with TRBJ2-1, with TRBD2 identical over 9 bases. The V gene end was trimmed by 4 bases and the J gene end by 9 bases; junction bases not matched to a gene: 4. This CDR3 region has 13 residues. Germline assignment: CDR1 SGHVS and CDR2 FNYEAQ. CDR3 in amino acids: CASSSGTSLEQFF. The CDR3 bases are TGTGCCAGCAGCTCGGGGACTAGCCTTGAGCAGTTCTTC. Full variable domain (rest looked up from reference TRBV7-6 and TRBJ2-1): GAGVSQSPRYKVTKRGQDVALRCDPISGHVSLYWYRQALGQGPEFLTYFNYEAQQDKSGLPNDRFSAERPEGSISTLTIQRTEQRDSAMYRCASSSGTSLEQFFGPGTRLTVL.

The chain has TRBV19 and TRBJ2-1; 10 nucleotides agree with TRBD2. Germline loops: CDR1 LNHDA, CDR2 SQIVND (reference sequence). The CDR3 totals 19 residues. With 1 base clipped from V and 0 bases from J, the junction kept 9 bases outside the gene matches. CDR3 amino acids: CASSIALAGYNISYNEQFF. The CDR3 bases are TGTGCCAGTAGTATAGCACTAGCGGGATACAATATCTCCTACAATGAGCAGTTCTTC.